The present TCR beta chain was sequenced within a study of blood T cell repertoires in COVID-19. Study in general: Sites across the United States, Italy and Spain contributed samples from acute and convalescent COVID-19. PBMCs, B-cell-depleted T cells, or T cells provided the cDNA or gDNA that made up the material.

In the original analysis: Reference gene primers were amplified, and this amplification served to estimate nucleated cell counts. The table came from immunoSEQ multiplex PCR; TCRdb's copy has only in-frame clones and leaves some out. V and J calls and clone size are as listed in that table; D and trimming were resolved from the DNA. The data show under 130,000 clones, about 80% seen once. V gave up 2 bases and J gave up 0 bases, with 3 bases separating them. Germline lookup yields CDR1 SGHRS and CDR2 YFSETQ. The CDR3 contains 12 residues. The rearrangement uses TRBV5-1 and TRBJ2-7; the D is unclear. This sequence originates from a woman in her 70s with acute or convalescent COVID-19. The specimen was peripheral blood. The CDR3 DNA reads TGCGCCAGCAGCTTTAGCTCCTACGAGCAGTACTTC. The encoded protein is CASSFSSYEQYF.